The 15 T cell receptor beta chains reported below all come from one sample, sequenced in a study of cytomegalovirus exposure and HLA in healthy donors. Profiling relied on immunoSEQ multiplex PCR, and the TCRdb table lists in-frame clones only, not all of them. The sample yields over 120,000 clones, roughly 90% seen once. Sequencing used PBMCs. The receptors here all came from a man aged 18 to 29 in good health and CMV-seropositive.

V usage is TRBV6-5 and J usage is TRBJ2-7; TRBD2 aligns across 9 bases. The V gene's germline CDR1 is MNHEY and CDR2 SVGAGI. The CDR3 loop spans 14 amino acids. The V segment lost 11 bases and the J segment 6 bases; nucleotides outside the gene matches: 14. CDR3 loop: CAAGGAAGAREQYF. The CDR3 nucleotides are TGTGCCGCGGGGGGGGCGGCTGGCGCCCGCGAGCAGTACTTC.

Concerning this clone: The same CDR3 is also encoded by other DNA sequences in this sample. The rearrangement joins TRBV14 to TRBJ2-7; 7 nucleotides line up with TRBD2. With V trimmed by 4 bases and J by 3 bases, 3 bases remained unmatched. The CDR3 has 13 residues. Germline V lookup: CDR1 SGHDN, CDR2 FVKESK. The CDR3 nucleotides read TGTGCCAGCAGCCCAGCTAGCGGCTACGAGCAGTACTTC. This encodes CASSPASGYEQYF. Using reference TRBV14 and TRBJ2-7 for the parts outside the CDR3, the full variable domain is EAGVTQFPSHSVIEKGQTVTLRCDPISGHDNLYWYRRVMGKEIKFLLHFVKESKQDESGMPNNRFLAERTGGTYSTLKVQPAELEDSGVYFCASSPASGYEQYFGPGTRLTVT.

This clone was recorded once. The rearrangement links TRBV13 to TRBJ2-7, with a weak D call TRBD1 (6 bases). The V gene's germline CDR1 is PRHDT and CDR2 FYEKMQ (reference sequence). The CDR3 length is 15 residues. Trimming left V 5 bases short and J 6 bases short, with 20 bases between. Here the CDR3 reads CASSTRDRGGPEQYF. Written as DNA, the CDR3 is TGTGCCAGCAGCACCCGGGACCGAGGGGGTCCCGAGCAGTACTTC.

The chain combines TRBV7-3 with TRBJ2-5; 7 nucleotides match TRBD2. This CDR3 comprises 13 residues. V lost 5 bases, J lost 11 bases, and 11 bases stayed unmatched. Looked up from germline, CDR1 is SGHTA and CDR2 is FQGTGA. The CDR3 protein is CASSPGEGTGQYF. The CDR3 region has the DNA TGTGCCAGCAGCCCGGGGGAGGGCACGGGGCAGTACTTC.

J is TRBJ1-2 and V is TRBV7-9; no clear D. The V and J ends lost 1 base and 5 bases respectively, with 8 bases between them. Per the germline V gene, CDR1 is SEHNR and CDR2 is FQNEAQ (reference sequence). This CDR3 region has 13 residues. CDR3 sequence reads: CASSLETGYGYTF. The CDR3, as DNA: TGTGCCAGCAGCTTAGAGACGGGTTATGGCTACACCTTC.

V gene TRBV10-3 combines with J gene TRBJ1-2; perhaps TRBD1 as D (5 bases). Germline V lookup: CDR1 ENHRY, CDR2 SYGVKD. The CDR3 runs 15 residues. With 4 bases removed from V and 8 bases from J, the gap between germline ends came to 20 bases. CDR3 bases: TGTGCCATCAGTGGGGAGGACACCATGATAGACGGCTACACCTTC. It is translated as CAISGEDTMIDGYTF.

This clone appeared a single time. The V call is TRBV11-3, the J call TRBJ1-1; no clear D gene. The length of the CDR3 is 11 residues. Deletions cut 9 bases from V and 8 bases from J, with 13 bases between. Germline V gene lookup returns CDR1 SGHNT and CDR2 YENEEA. This chain's CDR3 is CASRGGGEAFF. The DNA of the CDR3 is TGTGCCAGTCGTGGTGGCGGCGAAGCTTTCTTT.

V and J are TRBV11-2 and TRBJ1-1, with TRBD1 matching 8 bases. The CDR3 is 15 amino acids. Germline V gene lookup returns CDR1 SGHAT and CDR2 FQNNGV. Germline trimming cut 6 bases from V and 6 bases from J; bases unmatched to any gene: 12. The CDR3 spells CASRLMGQVAAEAFF. In nucleotides, the CDR3 is TGTGCCAGCAGGCTCATGGGACAGGTAGCGGCTGAAGCTTTCTTT.

The V call is TRBV19, the J call TRBJ2-1; 10 bases are shared with TRBD2. CDR3 length equals 11 residues. Per the germline V gene, CDR1 is LNHDA and CDR2 is SQIVND (reference sequence). Here the CDR3 DNA reads TGTGCTAGCGGGAGGATCGATGAGCAGTTCTTC. Protein product: CASGRIDEQFF.

The genes are TRBV5-6 and TRBJ2-1; 10 positions match TRBD1. In germline, CDR1 is SGHDT, CDR2 YYEEEE. This CDR3 spans 15 amino acids. V was clipped by 6 bases and J by 5 bases; unmatched bases: 8. The CDR3 sequence is CASTIGQGDNNEQFF. CDR3 nucleotides: TGTGCCAGCACGATCGGACAGGGGGACAACAATGAGCAGTTCTTC.

The chain is built from TRBV27 and TRBJ2-4; D perhaps matches TRBD1 (6 bases). The CDR3 length is 13 residues. The germline gives CDR1 MNHEY, CDR2 SMNVEV (reference sequence). Trimming took 8 bases from V and 4 from J, leaving 12 bases between them. For the CDR3, the DNA is TGTGCCAGCGCGACAGGCGGGAAAAACATTCAGTACTTC. It yields the protein CASATGGKNIQYF.

The V gene is TRBV19, the J gene TRBJ1-3; unclear D gene. The germline CDR1 and CDR2 sequences are LNHDA and SQIVND (reference sequence). V lost 7 bases and J lost 0, with 16 bases in between. The CDR3 covers 16 residues. DNA of the CDR3: TGTGCCAGTACTTCCCTCAACCGGGTCTCTGGAAACACCATATATTTT. This encodes CASTSLNRVSGNTIYF.

Of note for this clone: At the DNA level, this CDR3 is encoded by other sequences in the same sample as well. The chain employs TRBV6-5 and TRBJ2-7; 7 bases match TRBD2. This CDR3 contains 10 residues. Trimming cost V 6 bases and J 7 bases; bases outside gene matches: 0. Germline-derived CDR1 and CDR2 are MNHEY and SVGAGI. Here the CDR3 reads CASRRGEQYF. CDR3 in DNA: TGTGCCAGCAGGCGGGGGGAGCAGTACTTC.

V usage is TRBV18 and J usage is TRBJ2-7; D may be TRBD2 (7 bases). Trimming shortened V by 2 bases and J by 2 bases, and 16 bases separated the two germline ends. The germline V gene encodes CDR1 KGHSH and CDR2 LQKENI. CDR3 length: 16 amino acids. CDR3 region: CASSPSAGAFTYEQYF. In DNA form, the CDR3 reads TGTGCCAGCTCACCATCGGCGGGGGCCTTTACCTACGAGCAGTACTTC.

This clone was observed once. The chain combines TRBV2 with TRBJ2-4; 10 positions match TRBD1. CDR1 is SNHLY, CDR2 FYNNEI, per germline. The ends lost 2 bases at V and 3 bases at J; junction bases unmatched: 7. This CDR3 is built from 17 residues. The CDR3 here is CASSERGQGRVKNIQYF. The DNA of the CDR3 is TGTGCCAGCAGTGAACGGGGACAGGGGAGGGTCAAAAACATTCAGTACTTC.